This T cell receptor (beta chain) emerged from a study of CD8 T cells in Susac syndrome. Study-wide context: Patients with Susac syndrome, at blood draw, were therapy-naive, on corticosteroids, or on intravenous immunoglobulin alone.

This clonotype occurred a few times. The CDR3 has 14 amino acids. CDR1 is SEHNR, CDR2 FQNEAQ, per germline (reference sequence). V was clipped by 3 bases and J by 3 bases; unmatched bases: 2. With random hexamers, 0.5 to 1 ug RNA was reverse transcribed. With immunoSEQ multiplex PCR, TCR beta CDR3 was amplified across 54 Vbeta and 13 Jbeta. TCRdb reprocessed the immunoSEQ multiplex PCR reads with MiXCR, giving one entry per CDR3 protein. The sample carries approximately 150,000 distinct CDR3 sequences, roughly 95% recorded once. The sequenced sample consisted of CD4+ T cells from PBMCs. The TCR originated in a human donor with Susac syndrome. The V call is TRBV7-9, the J call TRBJ1-2; 9 bases line up with TRBD1. CDR3 in DNA: TGTGCCAGCAGCTTGGGACAGGGCCACTATGGCTACACCTTC. Residues: CASSLGQGHYGYTF. The variable domain in full, with the rest retrieved from reference TRBV7-9 and TRBJ1-2, is DTGVSQNPRHKITKRGQNVTFRCDPISEHNRLYWYRQTLGQGPEFLTYFQNEAQLEKSRLLSDRFSAERPKGSFSTLEIQRTEQGDSAMYLCASSLGQGHYGYTFGSGTRLTVV.